A selection of T cell receptor beta chains follows, all from one sample in a study of blood T cell repertoires in COVID-19. Here immunoSEQ multiplex PCR was the method, and the copy in TCRdb shows in-frame clones only, minus some. The table lists approximately 350,000 clones, roughly 87% of them singletons. The sequenced material came from PBMCs or T cells enriched from blood (not recorded which). The receptors were sampled from a woman aged 50 to 60 who had recovered from COVID-19. The CDR3 runs from the conserved cysteine through the conserved F or W. The D gene is left open where the match is weak. Size tells how often a clone was seen (once, few, many) or the class of an expanded clone, and some rows leave it out.

V	size	J	D	length	DNA	CDR3
TRBV30	.	TRBJ2-2	TRBD2	15	TGTGCCTGGAGGCACGGGGGGGCCTACACCGGGGAGCTGTTTTTT	CAWRHGGAYTGELFF
TRBV9	.	TRBJ2-1	TRBD2	15	TGTGCCAGCAGCGTGCAAGCGGGAGGATCCAATGAGCAGTTCTTC	CASSVQAGGSNEQFF
TRBV11-3	.	TRBJ1-2	.	11	TGTGCCAGCAGCCGGGGTGCTGGCTACACCTTC	CASSRGAGYTF
TRBV30	.	TRBJ1-2	.	14	TGTGCCTGGAGTCTAGTCAGCCGTAACTATGGCTACACCTTC	CAWSLVSRNYGYTF
TRBV10-3	.	TRBJ1-2	TRBD1	15	TGTGCCATCACCGACCCCGGGACAGGGAATTATGGCTACACCTTC	CAITDPGTGNYGYTF
TRBV7-2	.	TRBJ2-3	TRBD2	19	TGTGCCAGCAGCTTAGTCAGGAGGTCGGGCGGGGGAGGCACAGATACGCAGTATTTT	CASSLVRRSGGGGTDTQYF
TRBV27	.	TRBJ1-6	.	12	TGTGCCAGCAGGCAGTTTAATTCACCCCTCCACTTT	CASRQFNSPLHF
TRBV5-4	.	TRBJ1-1	.	14	TGTGCCAGCAGCTTCGGAGGACTGAACACTGAAGCTTTCTTT	CASSFGGLNTEAFF
TRBV14	.	TRBJ2-2	TRBD1	15	TGTGCCAGCAGCCACAGAAGACAGGGAGCCGGGGAGCTGTTTTTT	CASSHRRQGAGELFF
TRBV7-2	.	TRBJ2-2	.	14	TGTGCCAGCAGACCACGGAGGAACACCGGGGAGCTGTTTTTT	CASRPRRNTGELFF
TRBV11-2	.	TRBJ1-1	TRBD1	13	TGTGCCAGCAGCTTCGACAGGGCGGCTGAAGCTTTCTTT	CASSFDRAAEAFF
TRBV7-9	.	TRBJ2-1	.	13	TGTGCCAGCAGCTTCAGCTCCTACAATGAGCAGTTCTTC	CASSFSSYNEQFF
TRBV6-4	.	TRBJ1-2	TRBD1	18	TGTGCCAGCAGTGTTTACAGGGGGCGAGCTCGGTCTTTGAATGGCTACACCTTC	CASSVYRGRARSLNGYTF
TRBV5-1	.	TRBJ2-1	TRBD1	17	TGCGCCAGCAGCTTGGCCGGGGGACAGGGGGCCTACAATGAGCAGTTCTTC	CASSLAGGQGAYNEQFF
TRBV19	.	TRBJ2-7	.	15	TGTGCCAGTAGTATCTCGGGCCACCCGGGATACGAGCAGTACTTC	CASSISGHPGYEQYF
TRBV7-2	.	TRBJ2-5	.	14	TGTGCCAGCAGCTTAGACCAGGGTTTGCAGACCCAGTACTTC	CASSLDQGLQTQYF
TRBV7-8	.	TRBJ2-5	TRBD2	14	TGTGCCAGCAGCCTACACGCGGGGGTAGAGACCCAGTACTTC	CASSLHAGVETQYF
TRBV2	few	TRBJ1-5	TRBD1	14	TGTGCCAGCAGCGGACAGGGGAGGGGTCAGCCCCAGCATTTT	CASSGQGRGQPQHF
TRBV3-1/TRBV3-2	.	TRBJ1-2	TRBD1	15	TGTGCCAGCAGCCAAGAACCGGGACAGCACTATGGCTACACCTTC	CASSQEPGQHYGYTF
TRBV3-1/TRBV3-2	.	TRBJ2-1	TRBD2	14	TGTGCCAGCAGCCAAGTATCGGGAGGGATTAAACAGTTCTTC	CASSQVSGGIKQFF
TRBV15	once	TRBJ2-3	.	12	TGTGCCACCAGCCGCTACACAGATACGCAGTATTTT	CATSRYTDTQYF
TRBV7-2	.	TRBJ2-3	TRBD2	14	TGTGCCAGCAGCCAGACTAGCGGGGGAGATACGCAGTATTTT	CASSQTSGGDTQYF
TRBV7-2	.	TRBJ2-1	TRBD2	13	TGTGCCAGCAGCGGGTGGGGCGGGGGTGAGCAGTTCTTC	CASSGWGGGEQFF
TRBV6-5	.	TRBJ1-1	.	14	TGTGCCAGCAGTTACTCAGTCGGACTTGAAGGAGCTTTCTTT	CASSYSVGLEGAFF
TRBV6-5	.	TRBJ1-2	.	15	TGTGCCAGCGGCCTTTTCGGTCAGGGTGGATATGGCTACACCTTC	CASGLFGQGGYGYTF
TRBV5-1	.	TRBJ2-1	TRBD2	15	TGCGCCAGCAGCTTGGAACTAGCGGGAGCCCATGAGCAGTTCTTC	CASSLELAGAHEQFF
TRBV6-5	.	TRBJ2-3	.	12	TGTGCCAGCATCCCCGTCACAGATACGCAGTATTTT	CASIPVTDTQYF
TRBV5-6	.	TRBJ1-6	.	15	TGTGCCAGCAGCTTGGAACGGGCTGCCGGAGGGACCCTCCACTTT	CASSLERAAGGTLHF
TRBV21-1	.	TRBJ2-3	.	17	TGTGCCAGCAGCAAAGCGCTAGGGGGGAGGGATCTAGATACGCAGTATTTT	CASSKALGGRDLDTQYF
TRBV5-1	.	TRBJ1-1	TRBD1	15	TGCGCCAGCAGCACCCTAGGACAGGGTGGCACTGAAGCTTTCTTT	CASSTLGQGGTEAFF
TRBV30	.	TRBJ1-1	TRBD1	14	TGTGCCTGGAGGACAGGGCTACAACAGACTGAAGCTTTCTTT	CAWRTGLQQTEAFF
TRBV5-1	.	TRBJ1-2	TRBD1	13	TGCGCCAGCAGCTCCGGGACAGGGGAAGGCTACACCTTC	CASSSGTGEGYTF
TRBV19	once	TRBJ1-2	.	14	TGTGCCAGTAGTATCGGCCGGGATGCCCACGGCTACACCTTC	CASSIGRDAHGYTF
TRBV30	.	TRBJ1-3	.	12	TGTGCCTGGACCCTCTCTGGAAACACCATATATTTT	CAWTLSGNTIYF
TRBV20-1	.	TRBJ1-2	TRBD1	11	TGCAGCTACAGGGGAAACTATGGCTACACCTTC	CSYRGNYGYTF
TRBV27	.	TRBJ1-1	.	14	TGTGCCAGCAGAGGTCTGGGTGGGAGCACTGAAGCTTTCTTT	CASRGLGGSTEAFF
TRBV5-1	.	TRBJ1-1	.	13	TGCGCCAGCAGCCGCGACGGGAAGGCTGAAGCTTTCTTT	CASSRDGKAEAFF
TRBV6-1	.	TRBJ2-5	TRBD2	17	TGTGCCAGCAGTGCCCGGACTAGCGGGAGGGCGGGTGAGACCCAGTACTTC	CASSARTSGRAGETQYF
TRBV15	.	TRBJ2-7	TRBD1	14	TGTGCCACCAGCAGGGTTGGGACAGCCTACGAGCAGTACTTC	CATSRVGTAYEQYF
TRBV25-1	.	TRBJ1-1	.	18	TGTGCCAGCAGTGAATTTAAGTTGAGCGGCAGGACGAACACTGAAGCTTTCTTT	CASSEFKLSGRTNTEAFF
TRBV21-1	.	TRBJ1-2	.	16	TGTGCCAGCACCGAGGGGGACGTACGCTTCCTAGGGGGCTACACCTTC	CASTEGDVRFLGGYTF
TRBV30	.	TRBJ2-1	TRBD1	16	TGTGCCTGGAGTGCTTATTCGACAGGGGTCCGAAATGAGCAGTTCTTC	CAWSAYSTGVRNEQFF
TRBV11-1	.	TRBJ2-7	.	12	TGTGCCAGCAGCTTATCTACCCACGAGCAGTACTTC	CASSLSTHEQYF
TRBV5-1	.	TRBJ1-6	TRBD1	16	TGCGCCAGCAGCTTCTCGGGACAGGGAAATAGTGCTCCCCTCCACTTT	CASSFSGQGNSAPLHF
TRBV19	.	TRBJ2-1	.	18	TGTGCCAGTAGTACACAGGGACAAAGTGTATTCGCGTACAATGAGCAGTTCTTC	CASSTQGQSVFAYNEQFF
TRBV2	.	TRBJ2-3	.	17	TGTGCCAGCACCCGTGGAGGGGCTAGCGGTAGGGGGGGTACGCAGTATTTT	CASTRGGASGRGGTQYF
TRBV11-3	.	TRBJ1-2	.	15	TGTGCCAGCAGCCCCAGACCAGGCGCGACCTATGGCTACACCTTC	CASSPRPGATYGYTF
TRBV28	.	TRBJ2-7	TRBD1	13	TGTGCCAGCAGTCCACAGGGGGCCATCGAGCAGTACTTC	CASSPQGAIEQYF
TRBV5-8	.	TRBJ2-6	.	15	TGTGCCAGCAGCTGGGGGCTCTCTGGGGCCAACGTCCTGACTTTC	CASSWGLSGANVLTF
TRBV5-1	.	TRBJ1-1	TRBD1	14	TGCGCCAGCAGCTTGGATGACAGGGGCACGGAAGCTTTCTTT	CASSLDDRGTEAFF
TRBV2	once	TRBJ2-5	TRBD2	15	TGTGCCAGCAGTGAAACCCGGGGGGGAGAAGAGACCCAGTACTTC	CASSETRGGEETQYF
TRBV19	.	TRBJ2-7	TRBD2	15	TGTGCCAGTAGTACATTAGCGGGTCTCTCCTACGAGCAGTACTTC	CASSTLAGLSYEQYF
TRBV5-1	.	TRBJ2-1	TRBD1	15	TGCGCCAGCAGCCAGGACAGGGCTAGCGTCAATGAGCAGTTCTTC	CASSQDRASVNEQFF
TRBV5-6	.	TRBJ2-2	.	16	TGTGCCAGCAGCCCGAGGTTCGAGGTTTCGCCCGGGGAGCTGTTTTTT	CASSPRFEVSPGELFF
TRBV9	.	TRBJ2-6	.	17	TGTGCCAGCAGCGCCCCGGAATGGAGCTCTGGGGCCAACGTCCTGACTTTC	CASSAPEWSSGANVLTF
TRBV9	.	TRBJ2-6	.	15	TGTGCCAGCAGCCCACAGGGTTCTGGGGCCAACGTCCTGACTTTC	CASSPQGSGANVLTF
TRBV6-2/TRBV6-3	few	TRBJ2-2	.	12	TGTGCCAGCACCCCCGGTGCCTGGGAGCTGTTTTTT	CASTPGAWELFF
TRBV6-1	.	TRBJ2-5	TRBD2	17	TGTGCCAGCAGTGTACGGACTAGCGGGGGGGCTGGTGAGACCCAGTACTTC	CASSVRTSGGAGETQYF
TRBV10-3	.	TRBJ2-2	TRBD1	14	TGTGCCATTAAGGGACAGATAAACACCGGGGAGCTGTTTTTT	CAIKGQINTGELFF